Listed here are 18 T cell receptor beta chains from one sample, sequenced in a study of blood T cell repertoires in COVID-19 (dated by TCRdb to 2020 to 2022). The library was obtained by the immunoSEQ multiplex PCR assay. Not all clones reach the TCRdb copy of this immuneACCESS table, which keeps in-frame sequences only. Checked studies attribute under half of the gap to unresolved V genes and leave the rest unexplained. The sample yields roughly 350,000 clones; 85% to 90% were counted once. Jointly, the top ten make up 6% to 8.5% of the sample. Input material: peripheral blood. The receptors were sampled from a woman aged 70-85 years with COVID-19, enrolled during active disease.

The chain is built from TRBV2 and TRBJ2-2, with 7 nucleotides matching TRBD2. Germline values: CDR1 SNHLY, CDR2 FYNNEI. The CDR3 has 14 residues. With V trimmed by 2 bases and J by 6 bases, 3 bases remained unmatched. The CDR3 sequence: CASSEQGRAGELFF. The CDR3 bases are TGTGCCAGCAGTGAACAAGGGAGGGCCGGGGAGCTGTTTTTT.

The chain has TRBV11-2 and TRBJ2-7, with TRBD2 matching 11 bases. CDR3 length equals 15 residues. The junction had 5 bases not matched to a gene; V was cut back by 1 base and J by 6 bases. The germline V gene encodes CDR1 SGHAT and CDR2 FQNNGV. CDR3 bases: TGTGCCAGCAGCTTAGTTAGCGGGGGGGCCCTCGAGCAGTACTTC. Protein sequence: CASSLVSGGALEQYF.

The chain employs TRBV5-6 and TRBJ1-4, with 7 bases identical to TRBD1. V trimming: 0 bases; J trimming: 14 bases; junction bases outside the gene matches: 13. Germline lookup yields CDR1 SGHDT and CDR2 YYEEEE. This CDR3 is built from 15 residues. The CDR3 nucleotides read TGTGCCAGCAGCTTGGGTCCGGGACAGTATGAAAGCCTGTTTTTT. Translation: CASSLGPGQYESLFF.

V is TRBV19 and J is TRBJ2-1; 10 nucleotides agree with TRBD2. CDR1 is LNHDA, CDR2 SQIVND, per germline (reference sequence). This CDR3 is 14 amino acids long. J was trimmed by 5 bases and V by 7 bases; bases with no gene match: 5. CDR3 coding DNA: TGTGCCAGTATTAGCGGGGGGACTAACAATGAGCAGTTCTTC. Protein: CASISGGTNNEQFF. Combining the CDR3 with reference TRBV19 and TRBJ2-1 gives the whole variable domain DGGITQSPKYLFRKEGQNVTLSCEQNLNHDAMYWYRQDPGQGLRLIYYSQIVNDFQKGDIAEGYSVSREKKESFPLTVTSAQKNPTAFYLCASISGGTNNEQFFGPGTRLTVL.

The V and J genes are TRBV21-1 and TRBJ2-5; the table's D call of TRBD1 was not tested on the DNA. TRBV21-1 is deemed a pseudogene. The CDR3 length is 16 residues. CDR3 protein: CASSRSSRDNQETQYF. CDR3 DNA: TGTGCCAGCAGCCGCTCCTCCCGGGACAACCAAGAGACCCAGTACTTC.

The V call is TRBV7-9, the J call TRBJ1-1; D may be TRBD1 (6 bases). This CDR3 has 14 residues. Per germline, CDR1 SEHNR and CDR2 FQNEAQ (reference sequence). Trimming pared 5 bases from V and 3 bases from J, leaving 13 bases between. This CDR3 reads CASSLGAAYTEAFF. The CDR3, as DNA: TGTGCCAGCAGCCTGGGGGCTGCCTACACTGAAGCTTTCTTT.

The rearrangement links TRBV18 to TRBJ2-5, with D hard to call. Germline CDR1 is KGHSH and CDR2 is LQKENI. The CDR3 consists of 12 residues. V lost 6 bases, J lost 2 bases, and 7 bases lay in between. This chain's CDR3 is CASSDTQETQYF. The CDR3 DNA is TGTGCCAGCTCTGACACGCAAGAGACCCAGTACTTC. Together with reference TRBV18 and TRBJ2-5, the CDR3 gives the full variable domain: NAGVMQNPRHLVRRRGQEARLRCSPMKGHSHVYWYRQLPEEGLKFMVYLQKENIIDESGMPKERFSAEFPKEGPSILRIQQVVRGDSAAYFCASSDTQETQYFGPGTRLLVL.

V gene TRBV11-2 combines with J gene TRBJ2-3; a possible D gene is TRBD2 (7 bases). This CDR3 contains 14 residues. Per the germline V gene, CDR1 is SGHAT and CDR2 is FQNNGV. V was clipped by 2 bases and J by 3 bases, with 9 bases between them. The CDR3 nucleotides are TGTGCCAGCAGCTTAAGGGGGGGTACAGATACGCAGTATTTT. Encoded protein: CASSLRGGTDTQYF.

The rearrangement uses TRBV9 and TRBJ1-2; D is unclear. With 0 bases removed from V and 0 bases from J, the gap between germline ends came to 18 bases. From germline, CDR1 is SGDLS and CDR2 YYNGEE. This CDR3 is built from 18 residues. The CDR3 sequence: CASSVAAQRHQANYGYTF. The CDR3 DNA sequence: TGTGCCAGCAGCGTAGCAGCCCAGAGACACCAGGCTAACTATGGCTACACCTTC. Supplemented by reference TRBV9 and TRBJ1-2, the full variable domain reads DSGVTQTPKHLITATGQRVTLRCSPRSGDLSVYWYQQSLDQGLQFLIQYYNGEERAKGNILERFSAQQFPDLHSELNLSSLELGDSALYFCASSVAAQRHQANYGYTFGSGTRLTVV.

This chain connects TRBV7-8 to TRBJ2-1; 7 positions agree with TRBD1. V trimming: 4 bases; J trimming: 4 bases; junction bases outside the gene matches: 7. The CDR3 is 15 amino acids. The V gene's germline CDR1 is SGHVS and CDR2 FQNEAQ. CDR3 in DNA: TGTGCCAGCAGCTCTCGTGAGGGGGCTTACAATGAGCAGTTCTTC. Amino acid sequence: CASSSREGAYNEQFF.

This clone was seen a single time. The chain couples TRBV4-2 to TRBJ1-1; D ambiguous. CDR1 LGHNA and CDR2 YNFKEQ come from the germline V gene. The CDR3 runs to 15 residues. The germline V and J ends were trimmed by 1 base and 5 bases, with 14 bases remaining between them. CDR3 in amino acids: CASSQGNEGSTEAFF. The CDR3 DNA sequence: TGTGCCAGCAGCCAAGGGAATGAGGGATCGACTGAAGCTTTCTTT.

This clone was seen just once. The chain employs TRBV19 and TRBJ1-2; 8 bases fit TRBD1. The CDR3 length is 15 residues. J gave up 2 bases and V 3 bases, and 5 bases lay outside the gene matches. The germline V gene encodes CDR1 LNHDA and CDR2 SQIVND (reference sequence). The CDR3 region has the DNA TGTGCCAGTAGTATCGGACAGGGATGGAACTATGGCTACACCTTC. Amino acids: CASSIGQGWNYGYTF.

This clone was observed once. CDR3 nucleotide sequence: TGTGCCATCAGTGATGTTTGGGCGAACACTGAAGCTTTCTTT. The encoded protein is CAISDVWANTEAFF. The chain combines TRBV10-3 with TRBJ1-1; D call uncertain. The V end lost 3 bases, the J end lost 1 base, and 9 bases lay between the germline ends. The CDR3 has 14 residues. Per germline, CDR1 ENHRY and CDR2 SYGVKD.

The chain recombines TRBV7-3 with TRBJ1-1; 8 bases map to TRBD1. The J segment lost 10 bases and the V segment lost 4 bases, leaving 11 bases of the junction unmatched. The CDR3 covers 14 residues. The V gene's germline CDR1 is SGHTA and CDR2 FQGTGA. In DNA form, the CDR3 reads TGTGCCAGCAGCTCCCATGGACAGGGATTCGCAGCTTTCTTT. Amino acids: CASSSHGQGFAAFF.

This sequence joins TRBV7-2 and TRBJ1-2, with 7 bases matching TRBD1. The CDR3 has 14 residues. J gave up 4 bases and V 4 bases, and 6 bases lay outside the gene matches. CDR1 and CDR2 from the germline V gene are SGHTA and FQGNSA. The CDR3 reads CASSSGQLSYGYTF. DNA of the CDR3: TGTGCCAGCAGCTCGGGACAGCTCTCCTATGGCTACACCTTC.

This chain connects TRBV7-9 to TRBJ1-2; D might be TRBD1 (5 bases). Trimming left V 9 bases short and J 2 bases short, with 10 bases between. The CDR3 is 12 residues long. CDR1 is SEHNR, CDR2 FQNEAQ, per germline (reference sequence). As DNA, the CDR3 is TGTGCCAGTTCGACAGAGAACTATGGCTACACCTTC. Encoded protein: CASSTENYGYTF.

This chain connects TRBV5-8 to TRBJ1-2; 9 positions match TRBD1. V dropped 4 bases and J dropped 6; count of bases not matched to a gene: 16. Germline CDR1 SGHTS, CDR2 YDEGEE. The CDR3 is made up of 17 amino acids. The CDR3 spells CASSPIYYRGRSNGYTF. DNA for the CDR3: TGTGCCAGCAGCCCAATTTACTACAGGGGGCGGTCGAATGGCTACACCTTC.

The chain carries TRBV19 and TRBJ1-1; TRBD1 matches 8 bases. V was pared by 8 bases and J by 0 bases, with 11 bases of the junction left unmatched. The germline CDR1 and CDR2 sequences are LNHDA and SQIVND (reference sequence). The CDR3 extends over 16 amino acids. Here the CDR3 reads CASDPTGANMNTEAFF. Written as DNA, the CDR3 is TGTGCCAGTGACCCGACAGGGGCCAATATGAACACTGAAGCTTTCTTT.